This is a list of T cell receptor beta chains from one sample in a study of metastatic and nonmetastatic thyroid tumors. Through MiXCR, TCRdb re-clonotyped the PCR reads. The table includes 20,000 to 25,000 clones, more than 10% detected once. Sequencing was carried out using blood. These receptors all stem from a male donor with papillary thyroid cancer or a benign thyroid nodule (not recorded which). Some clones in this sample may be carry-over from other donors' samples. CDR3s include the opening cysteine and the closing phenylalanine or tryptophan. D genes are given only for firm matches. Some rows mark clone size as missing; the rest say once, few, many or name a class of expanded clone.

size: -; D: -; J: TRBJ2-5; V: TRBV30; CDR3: CALTPQGTFQETQYF; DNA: TGTGCCTTAACGCCCCAAGGGACATTTCAAGAGACCCAGTACTTC
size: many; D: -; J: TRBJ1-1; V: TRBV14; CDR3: CASSGGMNTEAFF; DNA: TGTGCCAGCAGCGGAGGGATGAACACTGAAGCTTTCTTT
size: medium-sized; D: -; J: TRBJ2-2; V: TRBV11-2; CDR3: CASSIYRVAGELFF; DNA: TGTGCCAGCAGCATTTACAGGGTAGCCGGGGAGCTGTTTTTT
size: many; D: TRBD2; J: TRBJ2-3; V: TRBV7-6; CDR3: CASSLLSSGSPDTQYF; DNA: TGTGCCAGCAGCTTATTATCTAGCGGGAGCCCAGATACGCAGTATTTT
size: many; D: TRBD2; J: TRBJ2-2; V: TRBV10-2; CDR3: CATGPTSGRESGELFF; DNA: TGCGCCACCGGCCCAACTAGCGGGAGGGAAAGCGGGGAGCTGTTTTTT
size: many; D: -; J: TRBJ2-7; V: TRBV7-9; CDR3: CASSLGVSGETYEQYF; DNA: TGTGCCAGCAGCTTAGGGGTTTCAGGGGAGACCTACGAGCAGTACTTC
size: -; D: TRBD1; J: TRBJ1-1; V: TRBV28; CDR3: CATKLTGGRPEAFF; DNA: TGTGCCACCAAATTGACAGGGGGACGCCCTGAAGCTTTCTTT
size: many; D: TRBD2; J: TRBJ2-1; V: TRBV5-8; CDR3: CAIPAGGPYNEQFF; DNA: TGTGCCATCCCAGCGGGAGGGCCTTACAATGAGCAGTTCTTC
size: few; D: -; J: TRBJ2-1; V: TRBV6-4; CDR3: CASSVERGDEQFF; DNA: TGTGCCAGCAGTGTCGAGCGAGGCGATGAGCAGTTCTTC
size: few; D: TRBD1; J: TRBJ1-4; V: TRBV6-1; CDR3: CASSSRDRAGEKLFF; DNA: TGTGCCAGCAGTTCAAGGGACAGGGCGGGTGAAAAACTGTTTTTT
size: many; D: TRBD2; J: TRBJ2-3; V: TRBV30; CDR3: CAWSSGRADTQYF; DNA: TGTGCCTGGAGTAGCGGGAGGGCAGATACGCAGTATTTT
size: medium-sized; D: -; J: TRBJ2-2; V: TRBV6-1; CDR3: CASSLDGWDTGELFF; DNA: TGTGCCAGCAGCCTAGATGGCTGGGACACCGGGGAGCTGTTTTTT
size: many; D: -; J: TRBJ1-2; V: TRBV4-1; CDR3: CASREIGTVDGYTF; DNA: TGCGCCAGCAGAGAAATCGGGACGGTAGATGGCTACACCTTC
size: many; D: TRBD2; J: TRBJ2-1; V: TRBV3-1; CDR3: CASSLGLAGANEQFF; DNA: TGTGCCAGCAGCCTAGGACTAGCGGGAGCCAATGAGCAGTTCTTC
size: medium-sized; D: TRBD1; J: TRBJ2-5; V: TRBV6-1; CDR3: CASSFRDRGSETQYF; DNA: TGTGCCAGCAGTTTCCGGGACAGGGGTTCAGAGACCCAGTACTTC
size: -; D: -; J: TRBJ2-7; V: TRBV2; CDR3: CASGQITYEQYF; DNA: TGTGCCAGCGGGCAGATCACCTACGAGCAGTACTTC
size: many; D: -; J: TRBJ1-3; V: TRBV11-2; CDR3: CASSLNLVSSGNTIYF; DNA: TGTGCCAGCAGCTTAAATCTTGTCAGCTCTGGAAACACCATATATTTT
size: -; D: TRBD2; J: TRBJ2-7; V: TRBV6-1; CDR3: CASSPRGDGEQYF; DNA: TGTGCCAGCAGTCCGCGGGGGGATGGCGAGCAGTACTTC
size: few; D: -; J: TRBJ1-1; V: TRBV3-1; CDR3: CASSHSYGGNTEAFF; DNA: TGTGCCAGCAGCCACTCGTACGGGGGAAACACTGAAGCTTTCTTT
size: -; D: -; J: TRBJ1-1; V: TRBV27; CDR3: CASSPTRWSTEAFF; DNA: TGTGCCAGCAGTCCGACTCGTTGGAGCACTGAAGCTTTCTTT
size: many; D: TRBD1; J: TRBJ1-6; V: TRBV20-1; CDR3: CSGTLTGNRGFSPLHF; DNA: TGCAGTGGAACCCTCACGGGGAACAGGGGGTTTTCACCCCTCCACTTT
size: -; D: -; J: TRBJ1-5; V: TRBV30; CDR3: CAWVTYSNQPQHF; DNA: TGTGCCTGGGTTACTTATAGTAATCAGCCCCAGCATTTT
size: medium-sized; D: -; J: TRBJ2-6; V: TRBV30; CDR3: CAWSVPVSGANVLTF; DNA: TGTGCCTGGAGTGTACCAGTCTCTGGGGCCAACGTCCTGACTTTC
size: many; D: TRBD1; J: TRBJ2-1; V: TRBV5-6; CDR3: CASSWRDRLNEQFF; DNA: TGTGCCAGCAGCTGGAGGGACAGGTTAAATGAGCAGTTCTTC
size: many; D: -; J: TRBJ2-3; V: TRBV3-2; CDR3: CASSYGLAGGGVDTQYF; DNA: TGTGCCAGCAGCTACGGACTAGCGGGAGGAGGGGTAGATACGCAGTATTTT
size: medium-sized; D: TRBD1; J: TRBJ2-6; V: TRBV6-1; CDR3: CASSQDRASSGANVLTF; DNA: TGTGCCAGCAGCCAGGACAGGGCAAGCTCTGGGGCCAACGTCCTGACTTTC
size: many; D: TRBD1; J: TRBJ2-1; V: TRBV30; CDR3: CAWSRGTAVLNEQFF; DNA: TGTGCCTGGTCAAGGGGGACAGCGGTCCTCAATGAGCAGTTCTTC
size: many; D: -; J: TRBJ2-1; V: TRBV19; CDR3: CASNPGLSSYNEQFF; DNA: TGTGCCAGTAACCCGGGACTGAGCTCCTACAATGAGCAGTTCTTC
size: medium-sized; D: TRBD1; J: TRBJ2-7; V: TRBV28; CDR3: CASSLQIQGYEQYF; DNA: TGTGCCAGCAGTCTCCAGATACAGGGGTACGAGCAGTACTTC
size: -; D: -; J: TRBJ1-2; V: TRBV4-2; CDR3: CASSQRVWGYTF; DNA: TGTGCCAGCAGCCAAAGGGTTTGGGGCTACACCTTC
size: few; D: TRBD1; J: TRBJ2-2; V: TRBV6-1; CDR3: CASYETGDSTGELFF; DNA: TGTGCCAGCTACGAGACAGGGGATAGCACCGGTGAGCTGTTTTTT
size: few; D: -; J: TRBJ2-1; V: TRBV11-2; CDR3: CASSHSKMIEQFF; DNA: TGTGCCAGCAGCCACTCTAAGATGATTGAGCAGTTCTTC
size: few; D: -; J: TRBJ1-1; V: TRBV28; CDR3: CASSGNEAFF; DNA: TGTGCCAGCAGTGGCAATGAAGCTTTCTTT
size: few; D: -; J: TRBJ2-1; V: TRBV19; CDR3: CASNPPGGRDNEQFF; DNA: TGTGCCAGTAACCCTCCCGGCGGGCGGGACAATGAGCAGTTCTTC
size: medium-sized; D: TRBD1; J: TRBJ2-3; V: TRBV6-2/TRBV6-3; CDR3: CASSDRQGGTDTQYF; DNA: TGTGCCAGCAGTGACCGACAGGGCGGCACAGATACGCAGTATTTT
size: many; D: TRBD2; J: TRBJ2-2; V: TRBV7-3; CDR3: CASSSSLAGDDTGELFF; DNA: TGTGCCAGCAGCTCCTCTCTGGCGGGAGACGACACCGGGGAGCTGTTTTTT
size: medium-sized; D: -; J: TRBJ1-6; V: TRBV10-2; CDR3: CASSDNSPLHF; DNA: TGCGCCAGCAGTGACAATTCACCCCTCCACTTT
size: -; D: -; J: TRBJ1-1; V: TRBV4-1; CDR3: CASSQVGPAGEAFF; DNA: TGCGCCAGCAGCCAAGTTGGGCCGGCGGGTGAAGCTTTCTTT
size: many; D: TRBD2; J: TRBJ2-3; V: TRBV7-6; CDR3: CASSRLAGVADTQYF; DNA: TGTGCCAGCAGCCGACTAGCGGGAGTCGCAGATACGCAGTATTTT
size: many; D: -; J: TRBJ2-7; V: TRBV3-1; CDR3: CASSQLAGVGEQYF; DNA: TGTGCCAGCAGCCAACTAGCAGGGGTCGGCGAGCAGTACTTC
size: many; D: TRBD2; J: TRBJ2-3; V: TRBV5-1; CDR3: CASSLSSGRAVDTQYF; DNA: TGCGCCAGCAGCTTGTCCAGCGGGAGGGCCGTAGATACGCAGTATTTT
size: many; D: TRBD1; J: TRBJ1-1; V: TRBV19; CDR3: CASSIRQGRTEAFF; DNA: TGTGCCAGTAGTATAAGACAGGGGAGGACTGAAGCTTTCTTT
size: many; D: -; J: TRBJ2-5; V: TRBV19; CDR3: CASSIGVVGKETQYF; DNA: TGTGCCAGTAGTATTGGGGTTGTGGGGAAAGAGACCCAGTACTTC
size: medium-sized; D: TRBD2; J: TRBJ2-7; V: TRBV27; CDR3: CASRTSGRGAEYF; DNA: TGTGCCAGCAGGACTAGCGGGAGGGGTGCGGAGTACTTC
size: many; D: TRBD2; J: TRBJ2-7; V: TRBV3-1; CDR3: CASSPGGSYEQYF; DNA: TGTGCCAGCAGCCCCGGGGGGAGCTACGAGCAGTACTTC
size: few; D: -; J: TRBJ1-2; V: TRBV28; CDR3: CASTILGPTGLGGYTF; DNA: TGTGCCAGTACCATTCTTGGACCGACTGGTTTGGGCGGCTACACCTTC
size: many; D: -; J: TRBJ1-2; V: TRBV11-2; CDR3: CASRNPGQINYGYTF; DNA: TGTGCCAGCAGGAACCCCGGACAGATTAACTATGGCTACACCTTC
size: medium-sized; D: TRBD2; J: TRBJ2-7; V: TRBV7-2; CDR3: CASSSRVGGRDYEQYF; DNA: TGTGCCAGCAGCTCAAGGGTCGGCGGGAGGGACTACGAGCAGTACTTC
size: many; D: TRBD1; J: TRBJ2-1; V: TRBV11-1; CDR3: CASSLARVEGQGGYNEQFF; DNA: TGTGCCAGCAGCTTAGCCAGGGTCGAAGGACAGGGTGGCTACAATGAGCAGTTCTTC
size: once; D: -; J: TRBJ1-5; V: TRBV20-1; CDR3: CSARPDGDNQPQHF; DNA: TGCAGTGCTAGACCAGACGGTGACAATCAGCCCCAGCATTTT
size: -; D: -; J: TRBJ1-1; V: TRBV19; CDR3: CASSPRRARGSTEAFF; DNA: TGTGCCAGTAGCCCAAGGCGGGCCCGCGGGTCCACTGAAGCTTTCTTT
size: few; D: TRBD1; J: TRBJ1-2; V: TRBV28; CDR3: CASSVLGQGNYVYTF; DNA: TGTGCCAGCAGTGTTCTGGGACAGGGGAACTATGTCTACACCTTC
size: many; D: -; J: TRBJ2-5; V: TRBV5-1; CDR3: CASRRWGSGLYQETQYF; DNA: TGCGCCAGCCGGAGGTGGGGTAGCGGCCTCTACCAAGAGACCCAGTACTTC
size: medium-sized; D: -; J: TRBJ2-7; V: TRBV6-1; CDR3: CASSAQSGPYEQYF; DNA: TGTGCCAGCAGCGCCCAGTCAGGACCCTACGAGCAGTACTTC
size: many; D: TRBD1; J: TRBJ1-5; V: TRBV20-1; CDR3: CSARPLGQHSNQPQHF; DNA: TGCAGTGCTAGACCCTTGGGACAGCATAGCAATCAGCCCCAGCATTTT